The clone carrying this T cell receptor beta chain was observed many times. This specimen comes from a study of CD8+CD57+ T cells in acquired aplastic anemia. Study details: DNA from sorted CD4+ and CD8+ cells averaged around 3.5 ug.

CDR3 and TCR beta VDJ profiling relied on genomic DNA as the template. One entry per CDR3 protein, called by TCRdb with MiXCR from the reads. The sample includes around 430,000 distinct CDR3 sequences, around a third of them seen just once. CD8+CD57+ cell expansion had been shown by flow cytometry in patients chosen for sequencing. Germline CDR1 KGHDR, CDR2 SFDVKD. V was cut by 10 bases and J by 1 base, with 9 bases left in between. The CDR3 contains 12 residues. The material sequenced was sorted CD4+, CD8+, or CD8+CD57+ T cells (not recorded which) from PBMCs. This clonotype originated in a human donor with aplastic anemia. The chain combines TRBV24-1 with TRBJ1-1; a possible D gene is TRBD1 (5 bases). The CDR3 protein is CATAGTNTEAFF. For the CDR3, the DNA is TGTGCCACTGCCGGGACGAACACTGAAGCTTTCTTT.